The entry below describes one T cell receptor beta chain. This specimen comes from a study of T-cell memory formation after mild COVID-19. Study-wide context: In these data, TCR clusters were largely donor specific.

Amplification by 5'RACE using constant-segment primers produced TCR alpha and TCR beta cDNA libraries that carried sample barcodes and UMIs. TCRdb reprocessed the 5' RACE reads via MiXCR and lists one record per CDR3 protein. This table has hundreds of thousands of distinct CDR3 sequences, 28% appearing once. This CDR3 comprises 14 residues. Losses at the gene ends were 5 bases for V and 5 bases for J; bases not matched to a gene: 4. Sequences were obtained from PBMCs or a T cell subset sorted from them (not recorded which). The receptor was isolated from an adult woman who had mild COVID-19 (a few samples of this study predate the infection). Cell type and time point are not known. The J gene is TRBJ2-1, the V gene TRBV12-3 or TRBV12-4; 9 nucleotides line up with TRBD1. The CDR3 spells CASSQQGADNEQFF. CDR3 DNA: TGTGCCAGCAGTCAACAGGGGGCGGACAATGAGCAGTTCTTC.